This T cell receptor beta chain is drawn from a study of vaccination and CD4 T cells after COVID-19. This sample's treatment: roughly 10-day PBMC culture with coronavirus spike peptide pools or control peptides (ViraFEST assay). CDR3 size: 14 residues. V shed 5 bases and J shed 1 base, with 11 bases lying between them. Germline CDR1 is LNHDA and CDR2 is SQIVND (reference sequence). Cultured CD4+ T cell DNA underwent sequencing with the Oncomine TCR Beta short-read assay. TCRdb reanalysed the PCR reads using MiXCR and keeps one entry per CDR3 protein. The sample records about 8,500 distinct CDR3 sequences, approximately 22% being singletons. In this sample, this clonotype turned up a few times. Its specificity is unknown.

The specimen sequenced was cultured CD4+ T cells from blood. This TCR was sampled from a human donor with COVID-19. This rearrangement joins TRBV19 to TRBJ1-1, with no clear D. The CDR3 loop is CASSVSARNTEAFF. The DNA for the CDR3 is TGTGCCAGTAGTGTCTCGGCTAGGAACACTGAAGCTTTCTTT.